This T cell receptor beta chain was obtained from a study of T cell repertoires and HLA-DP antigens. CDR1 is LNHDA and CDR2 is SQIVND in the germline V gene (reference sequence). V dropped 5 bases and J dropped 1; count of bases not matched to a gene: 8. There are 16 residues in the CDR3. Profiling relied on immunoSEQ multiplex PCR, and the TCRdb table lists in-frame clones only, not all of them. The sample has about 73,000 clones, 80% seen once. Turning to this clone: The antigen is not known.

CD4+ T cells were isolated untouched, approximately 98% pure. Broader study findings: Against one allele, clones undetected before culture averaged about 34%; against the other, roughly 51%. Naive and memory CD4+ repertoires were not analysed separately.

Input material: CD4+ T cells from PBMCs. The sequence derives from a man between 60 and 75 years old in good health and CMV-seronegative. The rearrangement uses TRBV19 and TRBJ2-7; 10 nucleotides match TRBD1. The CDR3 loop reads CASSRGGTGVSYEQYF. The CDR3 DNA reads TGTGCCAGTAGTCGCGGCGGGACAGGGGTATCCTACGAGCAGTACTTC.